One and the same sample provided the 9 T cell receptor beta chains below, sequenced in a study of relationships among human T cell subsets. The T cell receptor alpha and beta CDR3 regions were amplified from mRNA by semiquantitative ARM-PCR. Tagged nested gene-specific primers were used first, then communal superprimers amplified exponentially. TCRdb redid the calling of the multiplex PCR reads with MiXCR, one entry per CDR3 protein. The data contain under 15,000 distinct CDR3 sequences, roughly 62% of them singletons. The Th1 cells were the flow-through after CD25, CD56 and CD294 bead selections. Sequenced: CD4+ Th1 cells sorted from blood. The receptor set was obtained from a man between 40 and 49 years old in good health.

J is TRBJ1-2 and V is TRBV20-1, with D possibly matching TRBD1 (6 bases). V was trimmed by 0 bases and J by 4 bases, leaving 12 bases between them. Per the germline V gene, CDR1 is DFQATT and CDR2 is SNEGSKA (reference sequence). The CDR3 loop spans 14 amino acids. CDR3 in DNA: TGCAGTGCTAGAGATGCACAGGGAAGCTATGGCTACACCTTC. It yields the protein CSARDAQGSYGYTF.

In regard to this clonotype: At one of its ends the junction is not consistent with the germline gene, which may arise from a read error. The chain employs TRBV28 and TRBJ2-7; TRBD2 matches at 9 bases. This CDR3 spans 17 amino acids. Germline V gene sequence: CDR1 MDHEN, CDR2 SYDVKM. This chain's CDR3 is CAISETGSGGRADEQYF. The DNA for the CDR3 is TGTGCCATCAGTGAGACTGGTTCGGGCGGGAGGGCCGACGAGCAGTACTTC.

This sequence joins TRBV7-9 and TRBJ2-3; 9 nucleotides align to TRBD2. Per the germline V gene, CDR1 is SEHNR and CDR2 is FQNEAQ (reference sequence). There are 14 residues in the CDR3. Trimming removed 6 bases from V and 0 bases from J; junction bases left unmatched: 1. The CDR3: CASSSGGSTDTQYF. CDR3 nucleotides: TGTGCCAGCAGTAGCGGGGGCAGCACAGATACGCAGTATTTT.

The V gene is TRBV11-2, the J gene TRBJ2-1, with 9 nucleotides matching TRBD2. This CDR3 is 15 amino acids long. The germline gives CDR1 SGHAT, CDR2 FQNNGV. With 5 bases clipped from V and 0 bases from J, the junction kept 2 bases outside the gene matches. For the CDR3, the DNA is TGTGCCAGCAGCAGCGGGGGGCCCTCCTACAATGAGCAGTTCTTC. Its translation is CASSSGGPSYNEQFF.

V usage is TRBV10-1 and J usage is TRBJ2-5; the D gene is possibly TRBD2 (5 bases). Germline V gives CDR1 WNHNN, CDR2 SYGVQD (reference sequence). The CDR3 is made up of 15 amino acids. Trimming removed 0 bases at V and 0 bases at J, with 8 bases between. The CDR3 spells CASSESNGNQETQYF. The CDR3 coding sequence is TGCGCCAGCAGTGAGTCAAACGGGAACCAAGAGACCCAGTACTTC.

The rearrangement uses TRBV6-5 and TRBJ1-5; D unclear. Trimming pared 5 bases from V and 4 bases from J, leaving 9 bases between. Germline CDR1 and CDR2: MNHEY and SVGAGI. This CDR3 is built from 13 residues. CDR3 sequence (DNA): TGTGCCAGCAGTCGACGGGGTAATCAGCCCCAGCATTTT. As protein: CASSRRGNQPQHF.

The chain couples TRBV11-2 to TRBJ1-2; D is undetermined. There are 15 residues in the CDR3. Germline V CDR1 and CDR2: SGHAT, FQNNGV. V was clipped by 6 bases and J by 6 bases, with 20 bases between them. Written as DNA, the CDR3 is TGTGCCAGCAGTGGGCCGTTTTGGAGCAGAGATGGCTACACCTTC. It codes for CASSGPFWSRDGYTF.

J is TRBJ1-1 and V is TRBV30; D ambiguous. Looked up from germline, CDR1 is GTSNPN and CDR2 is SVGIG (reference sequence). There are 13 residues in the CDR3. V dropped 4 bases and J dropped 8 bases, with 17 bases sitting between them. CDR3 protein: CAWNIADSGEAFF. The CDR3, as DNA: TGTGCCTGGAATATTGCGGACTCTGGCGAAGCTTTCTTT.

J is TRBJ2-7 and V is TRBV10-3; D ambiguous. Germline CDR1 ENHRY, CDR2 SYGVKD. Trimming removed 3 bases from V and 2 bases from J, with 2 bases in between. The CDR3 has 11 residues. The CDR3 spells CAISEAYEQYF. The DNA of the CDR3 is TGTGCCATCAGTGAAGCCTACGAGCAGTACTTC.